The rows below give T cell receptor beta chains drawn from one sample of a study of cytomegalovirus exposure and HLA in healthy donors. Some clones are missing from TCRdb's copy, which holds only in-frame ones; the method was immunoSEQ multiplex PCR. The sample has 90,000 to 100,000 clones; around 73% are singletons. The specimen was PBMCs. The receptors derive from a woman aged 55-70 years in good health and CMV-seronegative. CDR3s include the opening cysteine and the closing phenylalanine or tryptophan. Each record gives: V gene, clone size, CDR3 length, D gene, J gene, CDR3 DNA, CDR3 protein. A D gene is named only where the DNA matches it firmly. Size is stated for part of the rows, as once, few or many counts, or as a class when the clone is expanded.

TRBV6-1,.,15,.,TRBJ1-5,TGTGCCAGCAGTGCCCCGACAGATGGCAATCAGCCCCAGCATTTT,CASSAPTDGNQPQHF
TRBV5-6,.,11,.,TRBJ1-2,TGTGCCAGTTACAGGGTGCTTGGCTACACCTTC,CASYRVLGYTF
TRBV6-5,.,15,.,TRBJ1-2,TGTGCCAGCAGTTACTCGGTCGCGGCAAACTATGGCTACACCTTC,CASSYSVAANYGYTF
TRBV5-1,.,16,TRBD2,TRBJ2-1,TGCGCCAGCAGCATCGGGACTAGCGGCGCATACAATGAGCAGTTCTTC,CASSIGTSGAYNEQFF
TRBV11-2,.,14,TRBD1,TRBJ1-1,TGTGCCAGCAGCTTAGGTCAGGGGGGAACTGAAGCTTTCTTT,CASSLGQGGTEAFF
TRBV5-1,once,19,TRBD2,TRBJ2-3,TGCGCCAGCAGCAATCGGGCTAGCGGGGGGGCCGGATATATAGATACGCAGTATTTT,CASSNRASGGAGYIDTQYF
TRBV6-6,.,13,TRBD2,TRBJ2-1,TGTGCCAGCAGTTACGCGACTAGCGGGGTTCAGTTCTTC,CASSYATSGVQFF
TRBV7-9,.,14,TRBD1,TRBJ2-2,TGTGCCAGCAGCTCATACAGGGGTACCGGGGAGCTGTTTTTT,CASSSYRGTGELFF
TRBV7-2,.,14,TRBD2,TRBJ2-5,TGTGCCAGCAGCTTACGGGGGGGCCGAGAGACCCAGTACTTC,CASSLRGGRETQYF
TRBV2,.,17,.,TRBJ1-5,TGTGCCAGCAGTGAAGGCTCGGGGGACTATAGCAATCAGCCCCAGCATTTT,CASSEGSGDYSNQPQHF
TRBV27,.,13,.,TRBJ2-7,TGTGCCAGCGGCAGGACAAAGGTCTACGAGCAGTACTTC,CASGRTKVYEQYF
TRBV27,.,12,TRBD2,TRBJ2-7,TGTGCCAGCACCGGGACTAGCAGCGAGCAGTACTTC,CASTGTSSEQYF
TRBV28,.,15,TRBD1,TRBJ1-1,TGTGCCAGCAGTTCCACGGACAGGCGGAACACTGAAGCTTTCTTT,CASSSTDRRNTEAFF
TRBV2,.,13,TRBD2,TRBJ2-4,TGTGCCAGCAGGGGGGGGACGCCGGGGAGTCAGTACTTC,CASRGGTPGSQYF
TRBV7-2,.,16,TRBD1,TRBJ1-1,TGTGCCAGCAGCCCCCAGGGACAGGGATTAAACACTGAAGCTTTCTTT,CASSPQGQGLNTEAFF
TRBV7-2,.,14,.,TRBJ1-2,TGTGCCAGCACCACCCCCGGGACAAGCTATGGCTACACCTTC,CASTTPGTSYGYTF
TRBV27,.,15,.,TRBJ2-7,TGTGCCAGCAGTACGTCCGGCGGAGGGTATTACGAGCAGTACTTC,CASSTSGGGYYEQYF
TRBV29-1,.,13,.,TRBJ2-1,TGCAGCGCCACATCCTTAGCCGGAAGGGAGCAGTTCTTC,CSATSLAGREQFF
TRBV30,.,13,.,TRBJ1-1,TGTGCCTGGCTTGGGCAGGCGGGCACTGAAGCTTTCTTT,CAWLGQAGTEAFF
TRBV7-6,.,18,TRBD2,TRBJ2-1,TGTGCCAGCAGCTTATATTCCAGGACTAGCGGCACCTACAATGAGCAGTTCTTC,CASSLYSRTSGTYNEQFF
TRBV7-9,once,13,TRBD1,TRBJ2-7,TGTGCCAGCAGCTCCGGGACAGTAGCTAAGCAGTACTTC,CASSSGTVAKQYF
TRBV10-1,.,14,.,TRBJ1-1,TGCGCCAGCAGTGAGTCGATATCGGGCACTGAAGCTTTCTTT,CASSESISGTEAFF
TRBV9,.,15,.,TRBJ2-5,TGTGCCAGCAGCGTAAGGCAGGGCCGCCAAGAGACCCAGTACTTC,CASSVRQGRQETQYF
TRBV19,once,14,TRBD1,TRBJ2-7,TGTGCCAGTAGTCACCGGGACAGACCTTACGAGCAGTACTTC,CASSHRDRPYEQYF
TRBV6-5,.,14,TRBD2,TRBJ2-7,TGTGCCAGCGTATCTAGCGGGAGGGCCGGGGAGCAGTACTTC,CASVSSGRAGEQYF
TRBV9,.,14,TRBD2,TRBJ2-2,TGTGCCAGCAGCCCCGGACTAGCGTCCGGGGAGCTGTTTTTT,CASSPGLASGELFF
TRBV6-5,.,13,.,TRBJ1-4,TGTGCCAGCGCGAGGACAACTAATGAAAAACTGTTTTTT,CASARTTNEKLFF
TRBV10-3,.,14,.,TRBJ2-2,TGTGCCATCAGTGGCAGGGTCGGTACCGGGGAGCTGTTTTTT,CAISGRVGTGELFF
TRBV28,few,12,.,TRBJ2-2,TGTGCCAGCAGTTTGGCGGGCGGGGAGCTGTTTTTT,CASSLAGGELFF
TRBV4-3,.,15,.,TRBJ2-3,TGCGCCAGCAGCCAAGGAACAGCTAGCACAGATACGCAGTATTTT,CASSQGTASTDTQYF
TRBV7-9,.,16,TRBD2,TRBJ2-3,TGTGCCAGCAGCTTAGTGGCTAGCGGGTCCACAGATACGCAGTATTTT,CASSLVASGSTDTQYF
TRBV27,.,14,.,TRBJ1-2,TGTGCCAGCAGCGTCGGACAAGCTAACTATGGCTACACCTTC,CASSVGQANYGYTF
TRBV28,.,13,.,TRBJ2-2,TGTGCCAGCAGTACTACGAACACCGGGGAGCTGTTTTTT,CASSTTNTGELFF
TRBV5-1,.,14,TRBD1,TRBJ1-1,TGCGCCAGCAGTACCGGGACAGCGAACACTGAAGCTTTCTTT,CASSTGTANTEAFF
TRBV5-1,.,14,.,TRBJ1-2,TGCGCCAGCAGCTTGGTAGGGGCCGGCTATGGCTACACCTTC,CASSLVGAGYGYTF
TRBV4-1,.,15,TRBD2,TRBJ2-1,TGCGCCAGCCGAGGCTTGCCAGCGGGAGGCAATGAGCAGTTCTTC,CASRGLPAGGNEQFF
TRBV5-4,.,14,.,TRBJ2-1,TGTGCCAGCAGCTTGGGTCTTAATTACAATGAGCAGTTCTTC,CASSLGLNYNEQFF
TRBV5-6,.,13,TRBD1,TRBJ2-7,TGTGCCAGCACTAGGGACAGATTCTACGAGCAGTACTTC,CASTRDRFYEQYF
TRBV5-1,.,15,TRBD1,TRBJ2-7,TGCGCCAGCAGCGGCGGGACAGGGGGCCTCTACGAGCAGTACTTC,CASSGGTGGLYEQYF